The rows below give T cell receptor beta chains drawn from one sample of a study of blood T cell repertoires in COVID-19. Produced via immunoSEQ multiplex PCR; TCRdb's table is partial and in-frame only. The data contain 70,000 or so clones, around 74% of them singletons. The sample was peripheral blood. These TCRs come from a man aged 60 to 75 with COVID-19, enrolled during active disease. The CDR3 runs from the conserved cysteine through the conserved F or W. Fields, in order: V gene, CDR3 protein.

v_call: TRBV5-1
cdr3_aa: CASSLQGGSYNEQFF

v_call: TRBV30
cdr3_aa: CAWRKRQRNTGELFF

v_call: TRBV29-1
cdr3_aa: CSAPTGLSEVGAFF

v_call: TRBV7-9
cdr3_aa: CASSSGTDTQYF

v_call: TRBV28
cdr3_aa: CASSLRGRGSPLHF

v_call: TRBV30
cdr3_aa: CAWSMGHYGYTF

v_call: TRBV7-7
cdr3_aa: CASSSLGQEQETQYF

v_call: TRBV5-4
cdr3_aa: CASSLGSGRSYNEQFF

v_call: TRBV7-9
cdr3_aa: CASSTRDRQRYGYTF

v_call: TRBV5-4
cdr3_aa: CASSPPGSSGNTIYF

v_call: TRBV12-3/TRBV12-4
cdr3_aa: CASRRGASGPLHF

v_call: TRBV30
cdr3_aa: CAGTNYANTYEQYF

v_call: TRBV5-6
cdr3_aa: CASSPGTASYEQYF

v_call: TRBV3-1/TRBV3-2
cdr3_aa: CASSLGTDSYEQYF

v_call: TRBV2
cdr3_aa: CASSKDRGDEQFF

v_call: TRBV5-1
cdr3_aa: CASSLSAGSSYEQYF

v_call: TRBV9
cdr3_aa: CASSSQLADTQYF

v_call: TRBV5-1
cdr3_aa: CASSPYPLTGDSSYNSPLHF